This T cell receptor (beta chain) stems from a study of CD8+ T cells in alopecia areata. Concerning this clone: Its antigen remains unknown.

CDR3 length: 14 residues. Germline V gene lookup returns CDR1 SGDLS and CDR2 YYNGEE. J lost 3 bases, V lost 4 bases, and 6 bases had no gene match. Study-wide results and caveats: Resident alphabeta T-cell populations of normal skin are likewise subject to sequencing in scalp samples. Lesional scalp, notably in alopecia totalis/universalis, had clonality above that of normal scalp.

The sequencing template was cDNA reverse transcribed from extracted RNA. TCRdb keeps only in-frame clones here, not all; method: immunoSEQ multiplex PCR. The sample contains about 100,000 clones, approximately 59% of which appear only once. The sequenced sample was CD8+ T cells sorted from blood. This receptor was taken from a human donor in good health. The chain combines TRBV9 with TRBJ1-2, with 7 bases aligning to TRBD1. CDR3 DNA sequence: TGTGCCAGCAGCCCGGAGGGACAGCACTATGGCTACACCTTC. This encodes CASSPEGQHYGYTF.